This T cell receptor (beta chain) was identified in a study of shared clonotypes between healthy human individuals. Findings and caveats of the study: All-four-donor shared clonotypes had higher generation probabilities than non-shared clonotypes did. Larger estimated richness was generally recorded for naive subsets relative to memory subsets.

Of note for this clone: Antigen specificity is unknown.

The assay ran at deep level. Several immunoSEQ 96-well plates shared each subset's DNA, each plate a replicate. The method was immunoSEQ multiplex PCR; TCRdb's version includes in-frame clones alone and lacks a portion of them. The sample lists almost 700,000 clones, about 92% occurring once. Trimming left V 2 bases short and J 8 bases short, with 17 bases between. There are 15 residues in the CDR3. The germline V gene has CDR1 SGDLS and CDR2 YYNGEE. Selected positively for CCR7 and CD45RO-negative, naive CD8 cells excluded terminally differentiated effector memory CD45RA+ cells. The J gene is TRBJ2-1, the V gene TRBV9, with D possibly being TRBD2 (6 bases). This sequence originates from a man in his thirties or forties in good health. The material sequenced was naive CD8+ T cells sorted from blood. CDR3 nucleotides: TGTGCCAGCAGCGTCTACGGGAGAGAGGATTATGAGCAGTTCTTC. This encodes CASSVYGREDYEQFF.